This T cell receptor beta chain was sequenced for a study of blood T cells in healthy people across ages. Primed by a sample-barcoded 5' primer and a J-beta primer mix, a second PCR proceeded for 7 to 11 cycles. Paired-end reads containing CDR3 totaled no fewer than 2.5 million for each sample. TCRdb re-analysed the 5' RACE reads in MiXCR, keeping a single row per CDR3 protein. This table holds approximately 2,000,000 distinct CDR3 sequences, about two fifths found once. In the case of this clonotype: Its antigen remains unidentified.

Germline loops: CDR1 SEHNR, CDR2 FQNEAQ (reference sequence). This CDR3 has 13 amino acids. The ends lost 7 bases at V and 7 bases at J; junction bases unmatched: 9. Total RNA was isolated from each sample in quantities of at least 5 micrograms. Study results and caveats: Compared with aged donors, long-lived donors showed fewer expanded clones, suggesting selection.

The TCR sequence derives from a human donor in good health. V gene TRBV7-9 combines with J gene TRBJ1-2; 7 bases fit TRBD1. Sequencing used blood. The CDR3 region is CASTGQDVSGYTF. The CDR3 coding sequence is TGTGCCAGCACAGGACAGGACGTTAGTGGCTACACCTTC.